These 9 T cell receptor beta chains were all obtained from the same sample, sequenced in a study of blood T cell repertoires in COVID-19. Sequenced by immunoSEQ multiplex PCR; TCRdb stores in-frame clones only, minus some. The data contain over 45,000 clones, about nine tenths of them singletons. The specimen sequenced was peripheral blood. These receptors were collected from a man aged 55 to 70 with active COVID-19.

The J gene is TRBJ2-7, the V gene TRBV9, with TRBD2 identical over 9 bases. The CDR3 spans 15 residues. The V gene's germline CDR1 is SGDLS and CDR2 YYNGEE. The V gene end was trimmed by 0 bases and the J gene end by 2 bases; junction bases not matched to a gene: 3. The CDR3 protein is CASSVGQRGAYEQYF. The CDR3 DNA is TGTGCCAGCAGCGTAGGGCAGCGGGGGGCCTACGAGCAGTACTTC.

The chain employs TRBV10-1 and TRBJ2-3; 8 bases fit TRBD1. CDR1 is WNHNN, CDR2 SYGVQD, per germline (reference sequence). Trimming at V came to 1 base and at J to 0 bases, leaving 3 bases not matched to a gene. The length of the CDR3 is 16 residues. The CDR3 sequence is CASSEWRQGSTDTQYF. CDR3 sequence (DNA): TGCGCCAGCAGTGAGTGGAGACAGGGGAGCACAGATACGCAGTATTTT.

The chain is built from TRBV7-8 and TRBJ2-2, with D possibly matching TRBD2 (5 bases). Germline CDR1 SGHVS, CDR2 FQNEAQ. The CDR3 is made up of 12 amino acids. V was clipped by 11 bases and J by 3 bases, with 10 bases between them. The CDR3 region has the DNA TGTGCCGTCGAGAGGGACACCGGGGAGCTGTTTTTT. As protein: CAVERDTGELFF.

This clone was counted only a few times. J is TRBJ2-7 and V is TRBV29-1; the match to TRBD1 covers 7 bases. The CDR3 runs 14 residues. The ends lost 7 bases at V and 2 bases at J; junction bases unmatched: 11. Germline V gene lookup returns CDR1 SQVTM and CDR2 ANQGSEA. Written as DNA, the CDR3 is TGCAGCGCCTATCTGGACAGGTATCCCTACGAGCAGTACTTC. Encoded protein: CSAYLDRYPYEQYF.

The chain carries TRBV18 and TRBJ2-5; D may be TRBD2 (5 bases). V was shortened by 2 bases and J by 2 bases, with 12 bases between the two germline ends. Germline V gene sequence: CDR1 KGHSH, CDR2 LQKENI. The CDR3 consists of 15 residues. CDR3 sequence (DNA): TGTGCCAGCTCACCAAATTCGGACTCGCAAGAGACCCAGTACTTC. Protein sequence: CASSPNSDSQETQYF.

The chain is built from TRBV7-9 and TRBJ1-1, with no clear D. This CDR3 is built from 12 residues. The V and J ends lost 5 bases and 3 bases respectively, with 7 bases between them. Germline V gives CDR1 SEHNR, CDR2 FQNEAQ (reference sequence). CDR3 residues: CASSLTDTEAFF. CDR3 nucleotide sequence: TGTGCCAGCAGCCTCACAGACACTGAAGCTTTCTTT.

This sequence joins TRBV5-1 and TRBJ2-2; no firm D call. Trimming removed 3 bases from V and 5 bases from J, with 14 bases in between. The V gene's germline CDR1 is SGHRS and CDR2 YFSETQ. The CDR3 is 15 amino acids. CDR3 protein: CASSSIPRYTGELFF. CDR3 nucleotide sequence: TGCGCCAGCAGCTCAATACCTCGCTATACCGGGGAGCTGTTTTTT.

J is TRBJ2-3 and V is TRBV25-1, with a tentative D call TRBD2 (6 bases). The CDR3 contains 16 residues. Trimming shortened V by 3 bases and J by 2 bases, and 15 bases separated the two germline ends. Per the germline V gene, CDR1 is MGHDK and CDR2 is SYGVNS. CDR3 nucleotides: TGTGCCAGCAGTGAGGGAAGTAGCGGATACACAGATACGCAGTATTTT. Its translation is CASSEGSSGYTDTQYF.

The chain joins TRBV5-1 to TRBJ2-6, with 7 bases identical to TRBD1. J gave up 0 bases and V 5 bases, and 2 bases lay outside the gene matches. The CDR3 runs 15 residues. The germline gives CDR1 SGHRS, CDR2 YFSETQ. Written as DNA, the CDR3 is TGCGCCAGCAGAAGGGACAGCTCTGGGGCCAACGTCCTGACTTTC. Protein sequence: CASRRDSSGANVLTF.